This T cell receptor (beta chain) comes out of a study of T cell responses to AZD1222 COVID-19 vaccine. Here immunoSEQ multiplex PCR was the method, and the copy in TCRdb shows in-frame clones only, minus some. The sample contains about 110,000 clones, around 89% of which appear only once. Timing groups of about 4 and about 12 weeks for second doses were pooled. Study-wide results and caveats: Spike was spanned by vaccine-associated CD4 TCRs, with dominance at 160-218 and 743-854. White British ancestry dominated among donors, who included more females, and clonal diversity was possibly underestimated.

For this clone: Antigen unknown.

Germline V gene data show CDR1 as SQVTM and CDR2 as ANQGSEA. V was clipped by 4 bases and J by 2 bases, with 2 bases between them. The CDR3 has 10 residues. Specimen: peripheral blood, collected 28 days after the second AZD1222 dose. The receptor comes from an adult who received the AZD1222 COVID-19 vaccine. The V and J genes are TRBV29-1 and TRBJ1-1; D gene unclear. This CDR3 is CSVANTEAFF. Written as DNA, the CDR3 is TGCAGCGTTGCCAACACTGAAGCTTTCTTT.